These 26 T cell receptor beta chains originate from one sample sequenced in a study of blood T cell repertoires in COVID-19. The method was immunoSEQ multiplex PCR; TCRdb's version includes in-frame clones alone and lacks a portion of them. In the table there are approximately 81,000 clones, 82% of which are singletons. The material sequenced was peripheral blood. These receptors were collected from a human donor in a cohort sampled during active COVID-19.

The V call is TRBV7-2, the J call TRBJ2-2, with D hard to call. Germline V lookup: CDR1 SGHTA, CDR2 FQGNSA. V lost 1 base and J 0 bases, leaving 9 bases between the germline ends. This CDR3 is 16 amino acids long. DNA of the CDR3: TGTGCCAGCAGCTTAGTCTACCCATCGAACACCGGGGAGCTGTTTTTT. Translating gives CASSLVYPSNTGELFF. The variable domain in full, with the rest retrieved from reference TRBV7-2 and TRBJ2-2, is GAGVSQSPSNKVTEKGKDVELRCDPISGHTALYWYRQSLGQGLEFLIYFQGNSAPDKSGLPSDRFSAERTGGSVSTLTIQRTQQEDSAVYLCASSLVYPSNTGELFFGEGSRLTVL.

The gene calls are TRBV5-1 and TRBJ2-1; 13 bases are a match to TRBD2. Germline CDR1 reads SGHRS; CDR2 reads YFSETQ. V shed 6 bases, J shed 2 bases, and the junction held 8 bases outside the gene matches. The CDR3 contains 17 residues. The CDR3 nucleotides are TGCGCCAGCACGACCCTCGGGACTAGCGGGGCCTACAATGAGCAGTTCTTC. This codes for CASTTLGTSGAYNEQFF.

The gene calls are TRBV11-2 and TRBJ2-5; 7 nucleotides align to TRBD1. Germline CDR1 reads SGHAT; CDR2 reads FQNNGV. CDR3 size: 17 residues. V lost 1 base to trimming and J lost 6 bases; unmatched junction nucleotides: 14. CDR3 sequence reads: CASSLGPTGVGPKTQYF. The CDR3 nucleotides are TGTGCCAGCAGCTTAGGGCCCACAGGGGTCGGGCCGAAGACCCAGTACTTC.

The chain links TRBV7-3 to TRBJ2-3; a weak D match, TRBD2 (6 bases). Deletions cut 5 bases from V and 0 bases from J, with 18 bases between. Germline CDR1 SGHTA, CDR2 FQGTGA. This CDR3 region has 17 residues. DNA for the CDR3: TGTGCCAGCAGCCCCGATAGCGGAGCGACTAGCACAGATACGCAGTATTTT. This codes for CASSPDSGATSTDTQYF.

This clone was counted a few times. The chain couples TRBV18 to TRBJ1-5; D not certain. CDR3 size: 12 residues. Trimming stripped 4 bases from V and 7 bases from J, with 8 bases between. CDR1 is KGHSH and CDR2 is LQKENI in the germline V gene. The CDR3 reads CASSQREQPQHF. The CDR3 coding sequence is TGTGCCAGCTCACAAAGGGAGCAGCCCCAGCATTTT.

This chain connects TRBV2 to TRBJ2-3, with 11 positions matching TRBD2. The V and J ends lost 5 bases and 5 bases, in that order; junction bases with no gene match: 6. This CDR3 comprises 15 residues. The germline V gene encodes CDR1 SNHLY and CDR2 FYNNEI. The CDR3, as DNA: TGTGCCAGCAGTTACGGACTAGCGGGCTTAGATACGCAGTATTTT. As protein: CASSYGLAGLDTQYF.

This clone was counted between two and nine times. The V gene is TRBV3-1 (or the pseudogene TRBV3-2), the J gene TRBJ1-6, with D hard to call. The CDR3 contains 12 residues. The V gene lost 3 bases and the J gene lost 10 bases, with 7 bases spanning the gap. Looked up from germline, CDR1 is LGHDT and CDR2 is YNNKEL (reference sequence). The CDR3 DNA reads as TGTGCCAGCAGCCATCGACAATCACCCCTCCACTTT. Translating it yields CASSHRQSPLHF.

This chain uses TRBV5-1 with TRBJ2-7; D is unclear. The CDR3 is 12 residues long. CDR1 and CDR2 from the germline V gene are SGHRS and YFSETQ. Trimming removed 1 base from V and 4 bases from J, with 6 bases in between. CDR3 in amino acids: CASSLMRYEQYF. CDR3 in DNA: TGCGCCAGCAGCTTGATGAGATACGAGCAGTACTTC.

This chain connects TRBV7-2 to TRBJ2-7; 11 bases agree with TRBD1. The length of the CDR3 is 14 residues. V was clipped by 6 bases and J by 9 bases; unmatched bases: 10. Germline CDR1 SGHTA, CDR2 FQGNSA. The CDR3 nucleotides read TGTGCCAGCAGGGATACCGGGACAGGGGGACGGCAGTACTTC. Its translation is CASRDTGTGGRQYF.

This chain joins TRBV29-1 and TRBJ1-1, with a possible D match to TRBD1 (5 bases). Germline assignment: CDR1 SQVTM and CDR2 ANQGSEA. Trimming left V 4 bases short and J 3 bases short, with 9 bases between. The CDR3 covers 12 residues. The CDR3 region is CSVARGYTEAFF. The CDR3 DNA reads TGCAGCGTTGCGCGGGGGTACACTGAAGCTTTCTTT.

J is TRBJ2-5 and V is TRBV7-2, with TRBD1 identical over 8 bases. In germline, CDR1 is SGHTA, CDR2 FQGNSA. The ends lost 3 bases at V and 10 bases at J; junction bases unmatched: 4. The CDR3 spans 12 residues. CDR3 region: CASSLSQGDQYF. Written as DNA, the CDR3 is TGTGCCAGCAGCTTGTCACAGGGGGACCAGTACTTC.

The chain carries TRBV3-1 (or the pseudogene TRBV3-2) and TRBJ2-5, with 10 nucleotides matching TRBD2. J gave up 4 bases and V 3 bases, and 8 bases lay outside the gene matches. The germline gives CDR1 LGHDT, CDR2 YNNKEL (reference sequence). This CDR3 spans 16 amino acids. The CDR3 protein is CASSHRVSGGRETQYF. The CDR3 coding sequence is TGTGCCAGCAGCCACAGGGTTAGCGGGGGGCGAGAGACCCAGTACTTC.

This rearrangement joins TRBV19 to TRBJ1-1, with 10 bases lining up with TRBD1. The CDR3 runs 14 residues. V was clipped by 0 bases and J by 9 bases; unmatched bases: 4. Germline V gene lookup returns CDR1 LNHDA and CDR2 SQIVND (reference sequence). The CDR3 here is CASSIDGDRGQAFF. In DNA, the CDR3 is TGTGCCAGTAGTATAGACGGGGACAGGGGCCAAGCTTTCTTT.

The chain combines TRBV19 with TRBJ2-5; unclear D gene. The CDR3 has 11 amino acids. V was pared by 5 bases and J by 3 bases, with 4 bases between. The germline gives CDR1 LNHDA, CDR2 SQIVND (reference sequence). The CDR3 DNA is TGTGCCAGTAGTTCCAAAGAGACCCAGTACTTC. Its protein is CASSSKETQYF.

A word on this clone: Other DNA sequences in the same sample also yield this CDR3. The chain joins TRBV6-5 to TRBJ1-2; the match to TRBD1 covers 8 bases. The germline V gene has CDR1 MNHEY and CDR2 SVGAGI. The J segment lost 5 bases and the V segment lost 0 bases, leaving 8 bases of the junction unmatched. This CDR3 region has 16 residues. For the CDR3, the DNA is TGTGCCAGCAGTTACTCGCGAACAGGGGGTGGGTATGGCTACACCTTC. Protein: CASSYSRTGGGYGYTF.

This chain joins TRBV13 and TRBJ2-7, with 9 bases lining up with TRBD2. V lost 5 bases, J lost 3 bases, and 5 bases stayed unmatched. The germline gives CDR1 PRHDT, CDR2 FYEKMQ (reference sequence). This CDR3 region has 14 residues. The CDR3 spells CASSRGLAGYEQYF. The DNA of the CDR3 is TGTGCCAGCAGCCGGGGACTAGCAGGCTACGAGCAGTACTTC.

V is TRBV29-1 and J is TRBJ2-7; no definite D call. Germline lookup yields CDR1 SQVTM and CDR2 ANQGSEA. Trimming took 5 bases from V and 2 from J, leaving 16 bases between them. This CDR3 spans 14 amino acids. The CDR3 loop is CSVRDLFVPYEQYF. The CDR3 DNA reads TGCAGCGTTAGAGATCTGTTTGTCCCCTACGAGCAGTACTTC.

The rearrangement links TRBV11-2 to TRBJ1-1, with D perhaps matching TRBD1 (6 bases). The germline CDR1 and CDR2 sequences are SGHAT and FQNNGV. The CDR3 extends over 15 amino acids. The ends were cut back, 1 base at V and 7 bases at J, with 16 bases in the middle. The CDR3 reads CASSLVSGAGYEAFF. CDR3 coding DNA: TGTGCCAGCAGCTTAGTTTCAGGGGCCGGATATGAAGCTTTCTTT.

The chain links TRBV6-6 to TRBJ1-2, with D possibly TRBD1 on 6 matching bases. Per the germline V gene, CDR1 is MNHNY and CDR2 is SVGAGI (reference sequence). There are 13 residues in the CDR3. V was clipped by 7 bases and J by 3 bases, with 12 bases between them. CDR3 in amino acids: CASKRQDDYGYTF. Written as DNA, the CDR3 is TGTGCCAGCAAACGACAGGACGACTATGGCTACACCTTC.

This clone was found a few times. The chain employs TRBV5-1 and TRBJ2-2; tentative D call: TRBD2 (5 bases). Trimming cost V 0 bases and J 7 bases, with 13 bases left between them. Per the germline V gene, CDR1 is SGHRS and CDR2 is YFSETQ. CDR3 length: 15 amino acids. This chain's CDR3 is CASSLGPGRDGELFF. The CDR3 nucleotides are TGCGCCAGCAGCTTGGGCCCCGGTCGGGACGGGGAGCTGTTTTTT.

The gene calls are TRBV10-3 and TRBJ1-2; 8 positions agree with TRBD1. The CDR3 runs to 13 residues. CDR1 and CDR2 (germline): ENHRY, SYGVKD. J lost 6 bases, V lost 4 bases, and 4 bases had no gene match. CDR3 region: CAISGQGLNGYTF. The CDR3 region has the DNA TGTGCCATCAGTGGACAGGGGCTGAATGGCTACACCTTC.

This chain links TRBV9 with TRBJ1-1; D remains unclear. The germline gives CDR1 SGDLS, CDR2 YYNGEE. Trimming took 6 bases from V and 3 from J, leaving 12 bases between them. CDR3 length: 13 residues. In DNA form, the CDR3 reads TGTGCCAGCACCCGGGTCGATTACACTGAAGCTTTCTTT. Amino acids: CASTRVDYTEAFF. The full variable domain, completed using reference TRBV9 and TRBJ1-1, is DSGVTQTPKHLITATGQRVTLRCSPRSGDLSVYWYQQSLDQGLQFLIQYYNGEERAKGNILERFSAQQFPDLHSELNLSSLELGDSALYFCASTRVDYTEAFFGQGTRLTVV.

The V call is TRBV30, the J call TRBJ1-3; 9 positions agree with TRBD1. This CDR3 contains 15 residues. The V and J ends lost 0 bases and 7 bases, in that order; junction bases with no gene match: 7. Germline-derived CDR1 and CDR2 are GTSNPN and SVGIG (reference sequence). The CDR3 protein is CAWSVPTGGRNTIYF. The CDR3 DNA sequence: TGTGCCTGGAGTGTACCTACAGGGGGCCGGAACACCATATATTTT.

This clone occurred a few times. This chain uses TRBV6-2 or TRBV6-3 with TRBJ1-6, with a tentative D call TRBD1 (6 bases). V gave up 4 bases and J gave up 10 bases, with 11 bases separating them. The CDR3 covers 13 residues. Germline CDR1 reads MNHEY; CDR2 reads SVGEGT. CDR3 in DNA: TGTGCCAGCAGTTCCAGGGGAAGGTCACCCCTCCACTTT. Translation: CASSSRGRSPLHF.

In its sample, this clone ranks as medium-sized (0.01 to 0.1%). The chain uses TRBV5-8 and TRBJ1-4; D is undetermined. The V end was cut by 4 bases, the J end by 0 bases, with 7 bases between. CDR1 and CDR2 from the germline V gene are SGHTS and YDEGEE. This CDR3 comprises 14 residues. CDR3 loop: CASSLYATNEKLFF. Here the CDR3 DNA reads TGTGCCAGCAGCCTGTATGCAACTAATGAAAAACTGTTTTTT.

The chain has TRBV7-9 and TRBJ2-3, with 12 positions matching TRBD2. Looked up from germline, CDR1 is SEHNR and CDR2 is FQNEAQ (reference sequence). The CDR3 length is 16 residues. Trimming took 5 bases from V and 2 from J; bases not matched to a gene: 5. Written as DNA, the CDR3 is TGTGCCAGCAGCAGGGGGACTAGCGGGTCCACAGATACGCAGTATTTT. Translating it yields CASSRGTSGSTDTQYF.